This T cell receptor beta chain was sequenced in a study of TIL therapy for anti-PD-1-resistant metastatic lung cancer. Time point noted: pre-treatment sample, taken before nivolumab and TIL therapy. Pleural nodules or supraclavicular lymph nodes made up most of the excised metastases sampled. There are 14 residues in the CDR3. The ends were cut back, 6 bases at V and 5 bases at J, with 16 bases in the middle. From germline, CDR1 is MDHEN and CDR2 SYDVKM. The libraries were made with immunoSEQ v3. TCRdb's copy holds only in-frame clones and misses some; the assay was immunoSEQ multiplex PCR. The profile shows more than 5,500 clones, about 63% of them singletons.

The sequencing here drew on tumor tissue, taken at baseline. This chain links TRBV28 with TRBJ1-2; possibly TRBD1 for D (6 bases). The receptor was derived from a person aged 25 to 85 with non-small cell lung cancer. The DNA for the CDR3 is TGTGCCAGCAGCCCGCTGGGGGCGCGTTATGGCTACACCTTC. Protein sequence: CASSPLGARYGYTF.